What follows are 8 T cell receptor beta chains derived from one specimen sequenced in a study of shared clonotypes between healthy human individuals (dated by TCRdb to the early 2020s). For the CD8 naive samples, CD45RO-negative cells were positively selected for CCR7, yielding a CD45RA+CCR7+ population from which TemRA cells were excluded. Library construction relied on the immunoSEQ multiplex PCR assay. TCRdb took this table from immuneACCESS and kept in-frame rearrangements with V and J called. Such tables lack part of the clones; where checked against another copy, unresolved V genes explain under half of the gap, and the rest is unexplained. The table for this sample lists 2 million or so clones; about 95% of them were counted only once. Clones ranked in the top ten supply roughly 1% of the sample. The sequenced material came from naive CD8+ T cells sorted from blood. The intended sense of this specimen's cell subset or site label: CD45RA+CCR7+. The receptors derive from a man younger than 35 in good health.

This clone was seen once. The chain employs TRBV9 and TRBJ2-1; D is unresolved. Germline V lookup: CDR1 SGDLS, CDR2 YYNGEE. V gave up 0 bases and J gave up 8 bases, with 12 bases separating them. This CDR3 comprises 14 residues. CDR3: CASSVEKFVDEQFF. The CDR3 DNA reads TGTGCCAGCAGCGTAGAGAAGTTCGTAGATGAGCAGTTCTTC. The variable domain in full, with the rest retrieved from reference TRBV9 and TRBJ2-1, is DSGVTQTPKHLITATGQRVTLRCSPRSGDLSVYWYQQSLDQGLQFLIQYYNGEERAKGNILERFSAQQFPDLHSELNLSSLELGDSALYFCASSVEKFVDEQFFGPGTRLTVL.

Of note for this clone: This sample includes further DNA sequences coding for the same CDR3. The rearrangement uses TRBV5-4 and TRBJ2-7, with a tentative D call TRBD2 (6 bases). This CDR3 has 14 amino acids. In germline, CDR1 is SGHNT, CDR2 YYREEE (reference sequence). V gave up 0 bases and J gave up 4 bases, with 11 bases separating them. CDR3 bases: TGTGCCAGCAGCTTGGGGCGGGGTGAGTACGAGCAGTACTTC. As protein: CASSLGRGEYEQYF.

Notes on this clone: Other DNA variants within this sample encode the same CDR3. CDR3 bases: TGTGCCAGCAGCTTACCGGGACAGTCTTCCTACGAGCAGTACTTC. Translating gives CASSLPGQSSYEQYF. The gene calls are TRBV11-2 and TRBJ2-7, with 7 bases lining up with TRBD1. Germline values: CDR1 SGHAT, CDR2 FQNNGV. V shed 2 bases and J 1 base; nucleotides not matched to a gene: 5. The CDR3 sequence is 15 residues long.

The chain links TRBV29-1 to TRBJ1-1; D might be TRBD1 (6 bases). The CDR3 has 12 amino acids. Looked up from germline, CDR1 is SQVTM and CDR2 is ANQGSEA. The V end was cut by 4 bases, the J end by 4 bases, with 10 bases between. CDR3 region: CSVAEQGTEAFF. The CDR3 bases are TGCAGCGTTGCAGAACAGGGCACTGAAGCTTTCTTT.

This CDR3 reads CASSPQGFGHEQYF. The CDR3 bases are TGTGCCAGTAGTCCACAGGGCTTCGGGCACGAGCAGTACTTC. The genes are TRBV19 and TRBJ2-7; perhaps TRBD1 as D (6 bases). Germline-derived CDR1 and CDR2 are LNHDA and SQIVND (reference sequence). V was clipped by 5 bases and J by 5 bases, with 16 bases between them. The CDR3 contains 14 residues.

CDR3 in DNA: TGTGCCAGCAGCTCCGCGGGACTAGCGGGAGTCTACGAGCAGTACTTC. This encodes CASSSAGLAGVYEQYF. The rearrangement joins TRBV7-8 to TRBJ2-7, with 14 bases lining up with TRBD2. The CDR3 covers 16 residues. V gave up 4 bases and J gave up 3 bases; unmatched junction bases: 5. In germline, CDR1 is SGHVS, CDR2 FQNEAQ.

The chain has TRBV6-1 and TRBJ1-2, with D uncertain. This CDR3 is 12 amino acids long. Deletions cut 2 bases from V and 14 bases from J, with 15 bases between. CDR1 is MNHNS and CDR2 is SASEGT in the germline V gene. The CDR3 region has the DNA TGTGCCAGCAGTGAATATCAGGCTCCCCGTACCTTC. Amino acid sequence: CASSEYQAPRTF.

V is TRBV6-1 and J is TRBJ1-6; the D is unclear. Trimming took 3 bases from V and 0 from J, leaving 6 bases between them. Germline assignment: CDR1 MNHNS and CDR2 SASEGT. The CDR3 sequence is 15 residues long. In DNA, the CDR3 is TGTGCCAGCAGTGACAGCGGCTCCTATAATTCACCCCTCCACTTT. It specifies CASSDSGSYNSPLHF.